The sequence of this T cell receptor (beta chain) was determined in a study of cytomegalovirus exposure and HLA in healthy donors. At the level of the study: T cells numbering about 180 million yielded 95 million to 140 million unique TCR beta sequences in an earlier analysis. Within an early data release were around 87 million unique TCRs drawn from HLA-typed donors.

PCR employed 60 Vbeta and 13 Jbeta primers. Measured with immunoSEQ multiplex PCR; TCRdb has only the in-frame clones, and not every one. The repertoire holds 100,000 to 150,000 clones, with roughly 80% as singletons. Sequencing was done on a sample of PBMCs. The source of this sequence is a woman aged 40 to 50 in good health and CMV-seronegative.

The CDR3 bases are TGTGCCAGCAGGGGAGGTTTGGCGGCGTACGAGCAGTACTTC. Translated: CASRGGLAAYEQYF. The chain has TRBV2 and TRBJ2-7, with a possible D match to TRBD2 (6 bases). CDR1 is SNHLY, CDR2 FYNNEI, per germline. V was shortened by 6 bases and J by 4 bases, with 16 bases between the two germline ends. The CDR3 covers 14 residues.